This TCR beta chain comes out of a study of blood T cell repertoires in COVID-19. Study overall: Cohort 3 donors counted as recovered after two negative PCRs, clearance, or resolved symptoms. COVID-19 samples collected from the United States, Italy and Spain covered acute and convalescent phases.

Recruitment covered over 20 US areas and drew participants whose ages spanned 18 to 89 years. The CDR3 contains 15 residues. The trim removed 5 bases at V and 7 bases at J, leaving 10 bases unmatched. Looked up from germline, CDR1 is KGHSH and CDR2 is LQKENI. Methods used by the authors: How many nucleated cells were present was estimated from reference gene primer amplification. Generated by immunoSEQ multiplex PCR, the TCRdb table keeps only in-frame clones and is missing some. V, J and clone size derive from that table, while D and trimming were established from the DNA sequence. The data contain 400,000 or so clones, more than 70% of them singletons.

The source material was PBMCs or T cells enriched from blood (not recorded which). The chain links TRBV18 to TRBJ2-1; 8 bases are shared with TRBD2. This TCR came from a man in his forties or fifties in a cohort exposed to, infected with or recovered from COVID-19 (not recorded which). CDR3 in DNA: TGTGCCAGCTCATTGGATGGGACTAGACGGAATGAGCAGTTCTTC. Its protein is CASSLDGTRRNEQFF.